What follows are 3 T cell receptor beta chains derived from one specimen sequenced in a study of long-term antiretroviral therapy in people with HIV. Version v3.0 of the immunoSEQ assay ran at survey level. Libraries were prepared by immunoSEQ multiplex PCR; TCRdb keeps only in-frame clonotypes and omits some of them. The sample includes approximately 26,000 clones, approximately 90% of them seen just once. Material: unsorted PBMCs, obtained 3.1 years after starting antiretroviral therapy. These receptors were taken from a man aged 18-30 years with HIV.

The genes are TRBV11-2 and TRBJ2-1; D is undetermined. Trimming pared 2 bases from V and 4 bases from J, leaving 12 bases between. The germline CDR1 and CDR2 sequences are SGHAT and FQNNGV. This CDR3 has 15 amino acids. The CDR3 region has the DNA TGTGCCAGCAGCTTAATCGTGACTGGGTACAATGAGCAGTTCTTC. This codes for CASSLIVTGYNEQFF.

This clone was detected a few times. The chain has TRBV25-1 and TRBJ2-7, with D tentatively TRBD1 or TRBD2 (5 bases each). The CDR3 sequence is 12 residues long. Trimming stripped 2 bases from V and 3 bases from J, with 5 bases between. Looked up from germline, CDR1 is MGHDK and CDR2 is SYGVNS. The CDR3 is CASSEGGYEQYF. The CDR3 coding sequence is TGTGCCAGCAGTGAAGGGGGCTACGAGCAGTACTTC.

CDR3 in DNA: TGTGCCAGCAGCTCCCGGGACAGGGGGTTCGACGAGCAGTACTTC. It codes for CASSSRDRGFDEQYF. The chain employs TRBV7-2 and TRBJ2-7, with TRBD1 identical over 11 bases. With V trimmed by 4 bases and J by 5 bases, 7 bases remained unmatched. The germline V gene encodes CDR1 SGHTA and CDR2 FQGNSA. The CDR3 runs to 15 residues.